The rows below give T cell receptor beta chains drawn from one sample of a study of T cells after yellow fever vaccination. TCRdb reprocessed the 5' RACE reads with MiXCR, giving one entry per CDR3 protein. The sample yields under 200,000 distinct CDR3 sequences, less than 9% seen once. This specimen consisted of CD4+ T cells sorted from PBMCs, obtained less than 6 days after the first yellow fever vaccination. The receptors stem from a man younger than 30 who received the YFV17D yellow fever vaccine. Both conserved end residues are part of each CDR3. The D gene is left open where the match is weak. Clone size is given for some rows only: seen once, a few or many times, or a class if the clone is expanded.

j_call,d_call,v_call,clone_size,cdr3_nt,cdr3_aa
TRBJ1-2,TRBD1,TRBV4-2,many,TGTGCCAGCAGTACGGGACAGGGGGGCGGTGGCTACACCTTC,CASSTGQGGGGYTF
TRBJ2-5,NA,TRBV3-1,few,TGTGCCAGCAGCCAAGACGGTTCCCAAGAGACCCAGTACTTC,CASSQDGSQETQYF
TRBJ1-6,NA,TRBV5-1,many,TGCGCCAGCAGCTTGACGGGGACACCCTATAATTCACCCCTCCACTTT,CASSLTGTPYNSPLHF
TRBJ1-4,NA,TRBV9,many,TGTGCCAGCAGCGTAGCAGGCTCTAATGAAAAACTGTTTTTT,CASSVAGSNEKLFF
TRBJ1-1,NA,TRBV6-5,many,TGTGCCAGCAGTTACTCGGCGGGGGACACTGAAGCTTTCTTT,CASSYSAGDTEAFF
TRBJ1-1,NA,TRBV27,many,TGTGCCACGGTGTTCCAAAGGTTCACGAACACTGAAGCTTTCTTT,CATVFQRFTNTEAFF
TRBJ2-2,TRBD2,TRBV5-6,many,TGTGCCAGCAGCTGGACTAGCGGGATGAACACCGGGGAGCTGTTTTTT,CASSWTSGMNTGELFF
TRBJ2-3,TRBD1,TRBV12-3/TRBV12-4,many,TGTGCCAGCAGCCAACAGGGGGAGACAGATACGCAGTATTTT,CASSQQGETDTQYF
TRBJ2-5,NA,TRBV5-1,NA,TGCGCCAGCAGCGTGGCGGGGGCGACCTTTCAAGAGACCCAGTACTTC,CASSVAGATFQETQYF
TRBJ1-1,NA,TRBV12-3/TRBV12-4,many,TGTGCCAGCGTCAGCGGGCCCGGTGAAGCTTTCTTT,CASVSGPGEAFF
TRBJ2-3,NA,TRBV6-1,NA,TGTGCCAGCAGAGACGACGGGGGTACGGATACGCAGTATTTT,CASRDDGGTDTQYF
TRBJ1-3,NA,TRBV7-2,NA,TGTGCCAGCAGCCAAGGACAGATAGGAAACACCATATATTTT,CASSQGQIGNTIYF
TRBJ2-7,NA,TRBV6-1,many,TGTGCCAGCAGTGAAGTGGGCCGAAGCTCCTACGAGCAGTACTTC,CASSEVGRSSYEQYF
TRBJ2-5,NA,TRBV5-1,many,TGCGCCAGCAGCTTACTCACAGAAGAAGAGACCCAGTACTTC,CASSLLTEEETQYF
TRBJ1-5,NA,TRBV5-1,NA,TGCGCCAGCAGCTTGGATGGGGTTTATAGCAATCAGCCCCAGCATTTT,CASSLDGVYSNQPQHF
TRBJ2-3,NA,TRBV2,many,TGTGCCAGCGGCGACGGGGGGACAGAGTATTTT,CASGDGGTEYF